Listed below are T cell receptor beta chains from one sample, sequenced in a study of T cell responses to AZD1222 COVID-19 vaccine. Produced via immunoSEQ multiplex PCR; TCRdb's table is partial and in-frame only. In the table there are some 100,000 clones, about 89% of which are singletons. The source material was peripheral blood, sampled on day 0 of AZD1222 vaccination. The receptor set was obtained from an adult in good health. The CDR3 runs from the conserved cysteine through the conserved F or W. Each record gives: CDR3 DNA, CDR3 protein, clone size, J gene, D gene, V gene. A D gene is named only where the DNA matches it firmly. Size values are once, few and many counts, or a class for expanded clones, and some rows have none.

cdr3_nt: TGTGCCAGCAGCTTCGGTATCCCCGATACGCAGTATTTT
cdr3_aa: CASSFGIPDTQYF
clone_size: -
j_call: TRBJ2-3
d_call: -
v_call: TRBV7-9

cdr3_nt: TGCGCCAGCAGCCCCCGGACTAGTCTGGCCGAGCAGTACTTC
cdr3_aa: CASSPRTSLAEQYF
clone_size: few
j_call: TRBJ2-7
d_call: TRBD2
v_call: TRBV4-1

cdr3_nt: TGTGCCAGCAGCCGTATCGGGTACACTGAAGCTTTCTTT
cdr3_aa: CASSRIGYTEAFF
clone_size: -
j_call: TRBJ1-1
d_call: -
v_call: TRBV16

cdr3_nt: TGTGCCAGCTCACCACCCGCCAGGGGGAACACTGAAGCTTTCTTT
cdr3_aa: CASSPPARGNTEAFF
clone_size: -
j_call: TRBJ1-1
d_call: -
v_call: TRBV18

cdr3_nt: TGTGCCAGCAGCATCGGGATAGCCATGAACACTGAAGCTTTCTTT
cdr3_aa: CASSIGIAMNTEAFF
clone_size: -
j_call: TRBJ1-1
d_call: -
v_call: TRBV7-9

cdr3_nt: TGTGCCAGCTCAACCGATTGGGTTAACTATGGCTACACCTTC
cdr3_aa: CASSTDWVNYGYTF
clone_size: -
j_call: TRBJ1-2
d_call: -
v_call: TRBV18

cdr3_nt: TGTGCCAGCAGTTTGATCAGGACAGAGCAGTTCTTC
cdr3_aa: CASSLIRTEQFF
clone_size: -
j_call: TRBJ2-1
d_call: -
v_call: TRBV28

cdr3_nt: TGTGCCAGCAGCCGTAGTGGGGTCGCTGAAGCTTTCTTT
cdr3_aa: CASSRSGVAEAFF
clone_size: -
j_call: TRBJ1-1
d_call: -
v_call: TRBV7-2

cdr3_nt: TGTGCCAGCAGTTACTCGGGGACAGGTACCTACGAGCAGTACTTC
cdr3_aa: CASSYSGTGTYEQYF
clone_size: -
j_call: TRBJ2-7
d_call: TRBD1
v_call: TRBV6-6

cdr3_nt: TGCAGCGTTGAGAAGACAGGGGGCAATGAGCAGTTCTTC
cdr3_aa: CSVEKTGGNEQFF
clone_size: -
j_call: TRBJ2-1
d_call: TRBD1
v_call: TRBV29-1

cdr3_nt: TGTGCCAGCAGCCTTGGGACAGAAGCTTTCTTT
cdr3_aa: CASSLGTEAFF
clone_size: once
j_call: TRBJ1-1
d_call: -
v_call: TRBV6-2/TRBV6-3